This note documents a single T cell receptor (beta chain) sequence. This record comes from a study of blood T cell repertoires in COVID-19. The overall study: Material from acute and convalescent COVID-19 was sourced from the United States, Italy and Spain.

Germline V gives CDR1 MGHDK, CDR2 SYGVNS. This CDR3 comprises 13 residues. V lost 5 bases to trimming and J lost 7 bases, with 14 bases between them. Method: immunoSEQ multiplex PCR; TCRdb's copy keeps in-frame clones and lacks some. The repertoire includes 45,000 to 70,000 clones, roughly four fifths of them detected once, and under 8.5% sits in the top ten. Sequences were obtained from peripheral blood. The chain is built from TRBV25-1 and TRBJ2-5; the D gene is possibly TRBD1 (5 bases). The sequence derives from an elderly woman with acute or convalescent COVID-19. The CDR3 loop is CASSPPLGATQYF. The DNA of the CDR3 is TGTGCCAGCAGTCCACCCTTAGGGGCGACCCAGTACTTC.